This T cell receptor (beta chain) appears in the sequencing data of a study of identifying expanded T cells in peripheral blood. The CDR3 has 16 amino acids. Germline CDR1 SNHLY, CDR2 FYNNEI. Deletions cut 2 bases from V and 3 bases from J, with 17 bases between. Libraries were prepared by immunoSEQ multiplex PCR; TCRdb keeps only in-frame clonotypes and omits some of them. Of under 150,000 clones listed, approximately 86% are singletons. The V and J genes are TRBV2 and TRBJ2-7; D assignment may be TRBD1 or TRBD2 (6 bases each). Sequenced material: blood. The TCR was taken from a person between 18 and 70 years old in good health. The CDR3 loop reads CASSERPGGGFYEQYF. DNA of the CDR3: TGTGCCAGCAGTGAAAGGCCCGGGGGCGGCTTCTACGAGCAGTACTTC. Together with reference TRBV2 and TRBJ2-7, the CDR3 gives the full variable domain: EPEVTQTPSHQVTQMGQEVILRCVPISNHLYFYWYRQILGQKVEFLVSFYNNEISEKSEIFDDQFSVERPDGSNFTLKIRSTKLEDSAMYFCASSERPGGGFYEQYFGPGTRLTVT.